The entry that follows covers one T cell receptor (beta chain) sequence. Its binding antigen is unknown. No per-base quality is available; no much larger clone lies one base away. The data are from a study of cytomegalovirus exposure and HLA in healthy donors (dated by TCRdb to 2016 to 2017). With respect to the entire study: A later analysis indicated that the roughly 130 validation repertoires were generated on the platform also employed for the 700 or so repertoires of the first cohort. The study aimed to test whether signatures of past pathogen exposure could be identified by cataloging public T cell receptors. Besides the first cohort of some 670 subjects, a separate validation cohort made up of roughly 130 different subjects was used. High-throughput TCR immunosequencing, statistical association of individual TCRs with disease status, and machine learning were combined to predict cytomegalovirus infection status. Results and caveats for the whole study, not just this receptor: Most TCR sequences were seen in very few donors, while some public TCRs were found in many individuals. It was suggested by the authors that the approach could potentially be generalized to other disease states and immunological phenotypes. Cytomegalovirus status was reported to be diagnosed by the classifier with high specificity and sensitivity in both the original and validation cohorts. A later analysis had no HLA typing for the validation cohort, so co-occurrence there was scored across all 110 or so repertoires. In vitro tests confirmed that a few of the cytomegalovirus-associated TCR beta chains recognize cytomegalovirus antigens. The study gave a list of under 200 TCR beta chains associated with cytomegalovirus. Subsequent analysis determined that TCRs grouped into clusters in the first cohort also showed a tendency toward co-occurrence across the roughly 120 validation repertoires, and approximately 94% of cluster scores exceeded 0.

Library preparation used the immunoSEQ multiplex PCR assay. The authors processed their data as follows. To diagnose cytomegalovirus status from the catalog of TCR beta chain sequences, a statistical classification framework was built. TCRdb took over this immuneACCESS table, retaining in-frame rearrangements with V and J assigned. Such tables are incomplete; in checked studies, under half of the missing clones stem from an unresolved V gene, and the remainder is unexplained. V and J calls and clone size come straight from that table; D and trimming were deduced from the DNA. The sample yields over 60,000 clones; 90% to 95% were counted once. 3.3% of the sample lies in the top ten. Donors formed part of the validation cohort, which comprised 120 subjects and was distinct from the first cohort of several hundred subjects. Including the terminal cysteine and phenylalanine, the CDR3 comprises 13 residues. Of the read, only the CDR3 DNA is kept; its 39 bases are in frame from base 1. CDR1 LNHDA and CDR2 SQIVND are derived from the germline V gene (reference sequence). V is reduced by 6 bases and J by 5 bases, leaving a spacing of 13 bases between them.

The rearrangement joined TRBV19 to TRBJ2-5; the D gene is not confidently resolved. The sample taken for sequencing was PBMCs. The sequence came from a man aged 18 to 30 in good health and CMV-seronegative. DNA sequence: TGTGCCAGTAGCGTTAGAGCTACGGAGACCCAGTACTTC. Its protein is CASSVRATETQYF.